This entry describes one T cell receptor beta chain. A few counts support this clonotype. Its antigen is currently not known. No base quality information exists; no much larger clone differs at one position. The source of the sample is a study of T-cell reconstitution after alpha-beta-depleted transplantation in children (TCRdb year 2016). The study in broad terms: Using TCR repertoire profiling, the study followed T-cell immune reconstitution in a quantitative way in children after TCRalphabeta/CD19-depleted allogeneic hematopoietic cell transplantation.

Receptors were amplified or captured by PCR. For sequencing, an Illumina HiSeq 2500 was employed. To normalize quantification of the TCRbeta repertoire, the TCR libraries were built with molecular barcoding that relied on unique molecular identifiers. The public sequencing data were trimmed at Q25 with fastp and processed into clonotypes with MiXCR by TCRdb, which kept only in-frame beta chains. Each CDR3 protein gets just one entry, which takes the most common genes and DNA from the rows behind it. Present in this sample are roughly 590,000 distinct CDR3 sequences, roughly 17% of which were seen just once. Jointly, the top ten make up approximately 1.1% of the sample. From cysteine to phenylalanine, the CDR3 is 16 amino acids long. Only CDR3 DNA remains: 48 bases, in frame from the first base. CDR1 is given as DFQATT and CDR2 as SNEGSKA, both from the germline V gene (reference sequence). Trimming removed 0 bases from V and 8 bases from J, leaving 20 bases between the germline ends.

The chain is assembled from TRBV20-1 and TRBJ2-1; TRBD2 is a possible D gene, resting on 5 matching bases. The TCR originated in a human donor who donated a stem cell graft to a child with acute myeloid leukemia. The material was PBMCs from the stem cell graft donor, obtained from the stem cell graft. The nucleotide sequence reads TGCAGTGCTAGAGATCATGGAAGAGGGAATGGGGATGAGCAGTTCTTC. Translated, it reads CSARDHGRGNGDEQFF.